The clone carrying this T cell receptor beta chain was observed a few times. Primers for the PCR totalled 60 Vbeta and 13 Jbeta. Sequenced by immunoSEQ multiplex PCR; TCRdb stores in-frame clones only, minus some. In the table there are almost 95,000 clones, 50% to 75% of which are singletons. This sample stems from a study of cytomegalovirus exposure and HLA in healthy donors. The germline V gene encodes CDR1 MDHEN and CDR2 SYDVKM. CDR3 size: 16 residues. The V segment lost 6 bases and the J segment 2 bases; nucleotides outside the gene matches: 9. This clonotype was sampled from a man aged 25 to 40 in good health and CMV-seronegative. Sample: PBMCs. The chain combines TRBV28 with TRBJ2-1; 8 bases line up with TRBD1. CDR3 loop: CASSLGQGLPYNEQFF. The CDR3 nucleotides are TGTGCCAGCAGCCTTGGACAGGGTCTCCCCTACAATGAGCAGTTCTTC.